One and the same sample provided the 20 T cell receptor beta chains below, sequenced in a study of radiotherapy plus CTLA-4 blockade in lung cancer. Clones were sequenced by immunoSEQ multiplex PCR, and TCRdb holds only the in-frame ones, with some missing. The data show around 44,000 clones, with 77% seen just once and about 2.6% held by the top ten. This specimen was peripheral blood, taken from a patient treated with radiotherapy plus ipilimumab. Source of these receptors: a human donor with non-small cell lung cancer whose response to radiotherapy plus ipilimumab could not be evaluated.

The V gene is TRBV19, the J gene TRBJ2-1, with a weak D call TRBD2 (6 bases). The CDR3 spans 15 residues. Germline CDR1 is LNHDA and CDR2 is SQIVND (reference sequence). Deletions cut 3 bases from V and 4 bases from J, with 13 bases between. The CDR3 loop reads CASSIFSGRYNEQFF. The CDR3 DNA reads as TGTGCCAGTAGTATTTTCAGCGGGCGATACAATGAGCAGTTCTTC.

V gene TRBV5-1 combines with J gene TRBJ1-1, with unresolved D. This CDR3 is 15 amino acids long. Germline values: CDR1 SGHRS, CDR2 YFSETQ. The germline V and J ends were trimmed by 1 base and 1 base, with 11 bases remaining between them. DNA of the CDR3: TGCGCCAGCAGCTTGTCTCAGGCGAGGAACACTGAAGCTTTCTTT. Protein sequence: CASSLSQARNTEAFF.

The rearrangement links TRBV5-8 to TRBJ1-6; TRBD1 is a possible D gene (6 bases). This CDR3 spans 16 amino acids. The germline V gene encodes CDR1 SGHTS and CDR2 YDEGEE. The ends were cut back, 2 bases at V and 7 bases at J, with 16 bases in the middle. As DNA, the CDR3 is TGTGCCAGCAGCTTAATTCTAGGGCAGGGGAATTCACCCCTCCACTTT. Translating it yields CASSLILGQGNSPLHF. Using reference TRBV5-8 and TRBJ1-6 for the parts outside the CDR3, the full variable domain is EAGVTQSPTHLIKTRGQQATLRCSPISGHTSVYWYQQALGLGLQFLLWYDEGEERNRGNFPPRFSGRQFPNYSSELNVNALELEDSALYLCASSLILGQGNSPLHFGNGTRLTVT.

The genes are TRBV7-3 and TRBJ2-5; 8 bases match TRBD2. The CDR3 is made up of 17 amino acids. With 5 bases clipped from V and 2 bases from J, the junction kept 13 bases outside the gene matches. Germline V gene sequence: CDR1 SGHTA, CDR2 FQGTGA. CDR3 sequence reads: CASSLTVPGGGQETQYF. Here the CDR3 DNA reads TGTGCCAGCAGCCTGACGGTACCGGGGGGGGGTCAAGAGACCCAGTACTTC.

This chain links TRBV5-1 with TRBJ1-1; 8 bases line up with TRBD1. Germline loops: CDR1 SGHRS, CDR2 YFSETQ. This CDR3 is 16 amino acids long. Losses at the gene ends were 1 base for V and 0 bases for J; bases not matched to a gene: 5. The CDR3, as DNA: TGCGCCAGCAGCTTGTCGACAGGGGTTATGAACACTGAAGCTTTCTTT. It encodes CASSLSTGVMNTEAFF.

J is TRBJ2-1 and V is TRBV5-1; 8 bases map to TRBD1. Germline V gene sequence: CDR1 SGHRS, CDR2 YFSETQ. The CDR3 covers 16 residues. Trimming removed 0 bases from V and 4 bases from J; junction bases left unmatched: 6. CDR3: CASSLGGQGFYNEQFF. The CDR3 DNA follows: TGCGCCAGCAGCTTGGGAGGACAGGGATTTTACAATGAGCAGTTCTTC.

CDR3 in amino acids: CASSFVVGRKHTEAFF. The CDR3 DNA sequence: TGTGCCAGCAGTTTCGTGGTGGGCAGGAAACACACTGAAGCTTTCTTT. The chain joins TRBV28 to TRBJ1-1, with no clear D. Germline V gene data show CDR1 as MDHEN and CDR2 as SYDVKM. Trimming left V 3 bases short and J 3 bases short, with 17 bases between. The CDR3 extends over 16 amino acids.

V usage is TRBV4-3 and J usage is TRBJ1-1; possibly TRBD1 for D (5 bases). V lost 4 bases to trimming and J lost 0 bases, with 21 bases between them. CDR1 LGHNA and CDR2 YSLEER come from the germline V gene. This CDR3 is built from 18 residues. CDR3 DNA sequence: TGCGCCAGCAGCCCCCAATCAGGGACCGGGGGTTTGAACACTGAAGCTTTCTTT. Translated: CASSPQSGTGGLNTEAFF.

The chain carries TRBV6-5 and TRBJ2-2; the D is unclear. This CDR3 has 15 residues. The germline gives CDR1 MNHEY, CDR2 SVGAGI. The V and J ends lost 6 bases and 6 bases respectively, with 17 bases between them. The CDR3 loop is CASSPYSGTAGELFF. The CDR3, as DNA: TGTGCCAGCAGCCCGTACTCGGGTACCGCCGGGGAGCTGTTTTTT.

This chain joins TRBV28 and TRBJ1-5; 7 bases match TRBD1. The CDR3 extends over 15 amino acids. The V segment lost 2 bases and the J segment 2 bases; nucleotides outside the gene matches: 3. Germline V CDR1 and CDR2: MDHEN, SYDVKM. The CDR3 loop reads CASSLNRGGNQPQHF. The CDR3 DNA reads TGTGCCAGCAGTTTAAACAGGGGTGGCAATCAGCCCCAGCATTTT.

This rearrangement joins TRBV5-1 to TRBJ2-6; tentative D call: TRBD1 (6 bases). The CDR3 spans 15 residues. Germline V gene data show CDR1 as SGHRS and CDR2 as YFSETQ. V was trimmed by 5 bases and J by 4 bases, leaving 13 bases between them. CDR3 sequence reads: CASRLTGTGANVLTF. For the CDR3, the DNA is TGCGCCAGCAGGCTAACAGGGACCGGGGCCAACGTCCTGACTTTC.

The V gene is TRBV4-3, the J gene TRBJ2-3; TRBD2 aligns across 7 bases. This CDR3 comprises 16 residues. Trimming at V came to 0 bases and at J to 1 base, leaving 4 bases not matched to a gene. The germline CDR1 and CDR2 sequences are LGHNA and YSLEER. Here the CDR3 DNA reads TGCGCCAGCAGCCAAGAAGGACGGGGGGGCACAGATACGCAGTATTTT. It is translated as CASSQEGRGGTDTQYF.

The V gene is TRBV19, the J gene TRBJ2-4; D might be TRBD2 (6 bases). Germline V lookup: CDR1 LNHDA, CDR2 SQIVND (reference sequence). V lost 5 bases, J lost 0 bases, and 11 bases lay in between. This CDR3 has 15 amino acids. The CDR3 protein is CASSGLTLAKNIQYF. DNA of the CDR3: TGTGCCAGTAGTGGACTAACATTAGCCAAAAACATTCAGTACTTC.

This rearrangement joins TRBV11-1 to TRBJ2-7; the D gene is possibly TRBD1 (7 bases). Germline V gene sequence: CDR1 SGHAT, CDR2 FQDESV (reference sequence). V lost 1 base and J lost 5, with 21 bases in between. CDR3 length equals 17 residues. The CDR3 spells CASSLEIAAGGEDEQYF. CDR3 nucleotide sequence: TGTGCCAGCAGCTTAGAGATAGCGGCAGGGGGAGAAGACGAGCAGTACTTC.

This sequence joins TRBV30 and TRBJ1-5; D may be TRBD1 (5 bases). The CDR3 contains 13 residues. Looked up from germline, CDR1 is GTSNPN and CDR2 is SVGIG (reference sequence). Trimming took 6 bases from V and 5 from J, leaving 14 bases between them. The CDR3 region has the DNA TGTGCCTGCGCTTACACGGGGGATCAGCCCCAGCATTTT. Protein: CACAYTGDQPQHF.

This clone has a handful of counts. V is TRBV14 and J is TRBJ1-1; D perhaps matches TRBD1 (5 bases). The ends were cut back, 1 base at V and 1 base at J, with 13 bases in the middle. CDR3 length: 16 residues. Germline assignment: CDR1 SGHDN and CDR2 FVKESK. The CDR3 protein is CASSQGVWQGNTEAFF. The CDR3 DNA follows: TGTGCCAGCAGCCAAGGAGTGTGGCAGGGGAACACTGAAGCTTTCTTT.

This clone was seen a handful of times. This chain connects TRBV6-1 to TRBJ2-2; no reliable D call. This CDR3 region has 14 residues. With 2 bases removed from V and 6 bases from J, the gap between germline ends came to 10 bases. Germline V CDR1 and CDR2: MNHNS, SASEGT. The CDR3 DNA follows: TGTGCCAGCAGTGAACTTGGGCATTCCGGGGAGCTGTTTTTT. Translated, it gives CASSELGHSGELFF.

This clone has more than one count but fewer than ten. This rearrangement joins TRBV2 to TRBJ2-3; 9 bases agree with TRBD2. Per the germline V gene, CDR1 is SNHLY and CDR2 is FYNNEI. The CDR3 has 15 amino acids. After removal of 5 bases from V and 2 bases from J, the junction contained 5 bases not matched to a gene. CDR3 residues: CASSRAGGTTDTQYF. In nucleotides, the CDR3 is TGTGCCAGCAGTCGAGCGGGAGGTACCACAGATACGCAGTATTTT.

The chain joins TRBV5-6 to TRBJ2-2, with D possibly matching TRBD1 (6 bases). Trimming took off 1 base at V and 1 base at J, with 8 bases between the two ends. The germline CDR1 and CDR2 sequences are SGHDT and YYEEEE. This CDR3 has 15 residues. DNA of the CDR3: TGTGCCAGCAGCTTGAGGGGGAAGAACACCGGGGAGCTGTTTTTT. This codes for CASSLRGKNTGELFF.

The rearrangement uses TRBV6-1 and TRBJ1-4; no firm D call. Germline assignment: CDR1 MNHNS and CDR2 SASEGT. The CDR3 is 13 residues long. Trimming pared 2 bases from V and 4 bases from J, leaving 5 bases between. The CDR3 DNA follows: TGTGCCAGCAGTGAAAGCTATAATGAAAAACTGTTTTTT. Protein product: CASSESYNEKLFF.